The entry below gives a single T cell receptor (beta chain) sequence along with its context. Its antigen is as yet unknown. Method: immunoSEQ multiplex PCR; TCRdb's copy keeps in-frame clones and lacks some. This sample yields some 110,000 clones, of which around 92% are seen a single time; roughly 1% belongs to the top ten. CDR3 length: 14 amino acids. Germline-derived CDR1 and CDR2 are MNHEY and SMNVEV (reference sequence). V lost 3 bases and J 3 bases, leaving 9 bases between the germline ends. The data are from a study of graft-versus-host responses after intestinal transplantation. V usage is TRBV27 and J usage is TRBJ1-3; D is perhaps TRBD1 (5 bases). The specimen was unstimulated CD8+ T cells sorted from spleen or lymph node cells, collected before transplant. This receptor was obtained from a human donor who was the organ donor for an intestinal transplant. For the CDR3, the DNA is TGTGCCAGCAGTTTGTCCGGGGGTGGAAACACCATATATTTT. Translation gives CASSLSGGGNTIYF.